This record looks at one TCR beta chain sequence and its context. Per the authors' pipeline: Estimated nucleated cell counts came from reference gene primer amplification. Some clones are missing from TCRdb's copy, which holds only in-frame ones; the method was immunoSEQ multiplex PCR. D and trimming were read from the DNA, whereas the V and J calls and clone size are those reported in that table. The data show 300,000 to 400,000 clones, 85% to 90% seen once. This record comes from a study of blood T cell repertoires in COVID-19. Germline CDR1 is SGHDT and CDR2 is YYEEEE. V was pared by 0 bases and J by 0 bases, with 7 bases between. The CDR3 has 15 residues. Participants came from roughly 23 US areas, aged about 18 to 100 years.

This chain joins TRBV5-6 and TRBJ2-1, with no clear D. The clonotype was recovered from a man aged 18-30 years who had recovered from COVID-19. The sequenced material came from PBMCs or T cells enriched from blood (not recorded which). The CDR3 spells CASSLGYNSYNEQFF. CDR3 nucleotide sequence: TGTGCCAGCAGCTTGGGTTATAACTCCTACAATGAGCAGTTCTTC.